Sequencing of this T cell receptor (beta chain) was carried out in a study of T cells in localized non-small cell lung cancer. Study outcomes and limitations: A single tumor region was sequenced, leaving heterogeneity possible. With higher T cell density in blood came longer overall survival.

Details on this clone: Its antigen is unknown.

This CDR3 has 15 residues. V was clipped by 1 base and J by 1 base; unmatched bases: 0. Per germline, CDR1 SGHNT and CDR2 YENEEA. Sequencing used immunoSEQ multiplex PCR; TCRdb keeps in-frame clones, though not all of them. The sample lists under 40,000 clones; approximately 80% were seen once. The source was peripheral blood, collected before any cancer treatment. The V and J genes are TRBV11-3 and TRBJ2-1, with 8 positions matching TRBD2. The source is a male donor older than 55 with stage III squamous cell lung carcinoma. The CDR3 DNA follows: TGTGCCAGCAGCTTAGCGGGGGGGTCCTACAATGAGCAGTTCTTC. As protein: CASSLAGGSYNEQFF.